The clone carrying this TCR beta chain was detected once. Its matching antigen is unknown. The data originate from a study of shared clonotypes between healthy human individuals. Across the study: Researchers drew samples from a couple of women and a few men aged 18 to 49.

The authors distributed each subset's genomic DNA evenly over several immunoSEQ plates. Repertoires were generated with immunoSEQ multiplex PCR, while TCRdb's copy carries only in-frame clones and drops some. The data contain hundreds of thousands of clones, approximately 95% of them seen just once; the ten biggest clones take up roughly 0.06%. Study-wide results and caveats: Clonotypes shared by all four donors outscored non-shared clonotypes in generation probability.

The TCR was taken from a woman in her twenties or thirties in good health. What was sequenced was naive CD4+ T cells sorted from blood. Regarding subset: CD45RA+ positively selected.

CDR3 nucleotides: TGTGCCAGCAGCCAGGGGGCACTGAACACTGAAGCTTTCTTT. Its protein is CASSQGALNTEAFF. The chain is built from TRBV2 and TRBJ1-1; 8 bases fit TRBD1. This CDR3 is 14 amino acids long. J was trimmed by 0 bases and V by 6 bases; bases with no gene match: 3. Germline V gene sequence: CDR1 SNHLY, CDR2 FYNNEI.